The clone carrying this T cell receptor beta chain was detected only a few times. These data originate in a study of T cells after yellow fever vaccination. TCRdb independently ran MiXCR on the 5' RACE reads; one entry per CDR3 protein. The sample includes roughly 500,000 distinct CDR3 sequences, roughly a fifth seen only once; the top ten take approximately 15%. Germline lookup yields CDR1 SGHTA and CDR2 FQGNSA. J gave up 8 bases and V 1 base, and 8 bases lay outside the gene matches. The length of the CDR3 is 15 residues. The specimen was PBMCs, collected 15 days after the yellow fever booster vaccination. The J gene is TRBJ2-1, the V gene TRBV7-2; TRBD2 agrees at 7 bases. This TCR derives from a man aged 25 to 45 who received the YFV17D yellow fever vaccine. CDR3 in DNA: TGTGCCAGCAGCTTAGTCCGGGGAGGGAGGGATGAGCAGTTCTTC. It specifies CASSLVRGGRDEQFF.